These T cell receptor beta chains were read from a single sample in a study of Ad26.COV2.S vaccination and SARS-CoV-2 variants. Assay used: immunoSEQ multiplex PCR; TCRdb lists only in-frame clones, some missing. The table records 400,000 to 450,000 clones, 80% to 95% of them present only once. The starting material was peripheral blood, obtained in a trial of Ad26.COV2.S vaccine versus placebo. The receptors shown here come from a person aged 18 to 59 who received the Ad26.COV2.S COVID-19 vaccine or a placebo. The CDR3 runs from the conserved cysteine through the conserved F or W. The D gene is left open where the match is weak. Clone size is shown for a subset of rows, as once, few, many or a class of expanded clone.

d_gene,j_gene,v_gene,abundance,CDR3nt,CDR3aa
TRBD2,TRBJ2-1,TRBV6-2/TRBV6-3,.,TGTGCCAGCAGTTACTCGGTAGCGGGCGGGTACAATGAGCAGTTCTTC,CASSYSVAGGYNEQFF
TRBD2,TRBJ2-5,TRBV4-1,.,TGCGCCAGCAGCCAAGAGGGGACTAGCATAGAGACCCAGTACTTC,CASSQEGTSIETQYF
TRBD2,TRBJ2-1,TRBV29-1,.,TGCAGCGTTGGAACTGGACTAGCGGGAGGCCGCTTGGGTGAGCAGTTCTTC,CSVGTGLAGGRLGEQFF
.,TRBJ1-1,TRBV6-6,.,TGTGCCAGCAGTCCGCCGACAGGTAACACTGAAGCTTTCTTT,CASSPPTGNTEAFF
TRBD2,TRBJ2-3,TRBV13,.,TGTGCCAGCAGCTTAGCGGCTAGCGGGAGCCTCCAGTATTTT,CASSLAASGSLQYF
TRBD2,TRBJ2-5,TRBV7-2,.,TGTGCCAGCAGCTTAGTAAAAGGGACTAGCGGGAGAAAAGAGACCCAGTACTTC,CASSLVKGTSGRKETQYF
.,TRBJ1-1,TRBV7-8,.,TGTGCCAGCAGCCTAACCGGACCGAACACTGAAGCTTTCTTT,CASSLTGPNTEAFF
TRBD2,TRBJ2-1,TRBV27,.,TGTGCCAGCAGCCCCGGGACTAGCGGAGTCAATGAGCAGTTCTTC,CASSPGTSGVNEQFF
.,TRBJ1-5,TRBV19,few,TGTGCCAGTAGTATAAGGGGAACGGACAGACCCCTTGTTTTTAATCAGCCCCAGCATTTT,CASSIRGTDRPLVFNQPQHF
.,TRBJ2-7,TRBV5-4,.,TGTGCCAGCAGCTTGGCCAGCTCTGGAGGCTCCTACGAGCAGTACTTC,CASSLASSGGSYEQYF
.,TRBJ2-5,TRBV5-1,.,TGCGCCAGCAGCTTGGAAGGCGACCGAGAGACCCAGTACTTC,CASSLEGDRETQYF
.,TRBJ2-7,TRBV15,few,TGTGCCACCAGCACCAGCACCGGGGACTTAGCGACTCACTACGAGCAGTACTTC,CATSTSTGDLATHYEQYF
.,TRBJ1-4,TRBV6-2/TRBV6-3,.,TGTGCCAGCAGTTACTCGACCTCCGACAGCCAAAATGAAAAACTGTTTTTT,CASSYSTSDSQNEKLFF
TRBD2,TRBJ2-1,TRBV7-9,.,TGTGCCAGCAGCCATTCAACCCGGACTAGCGGGAGCTACAATGAGCAGTTCTTC,CASSHSTRTSGSYNEQFF
.,TRBJ2-7,TRBV5-6,.,TGTGCCAGCAGCGTGGGACTCGCAAGCCCCTACGAGCAGTACTTC,CASSVGLASPYEQYF
.,TRBJ2-2,TRBV9,.,TGTGCCAGCAGCGTTTATCCGGACAGCAACACCGGGGAGCTGTTTTTT,CASSVYPDSNTGELFF
.,TRBJ1-1,TRBV6-5,.,TGTGCCAGCAGTTACTCGGACAAGGGAGGAACTGAAGCTTTCTTT,CASSYSDKGGTEAFF
TRBD1,TRBJ1-5,TRBV4-3,.,TGCGCCAGCAGCCAAGATGTTTATCGGACAGGGCACGATCAGCCCCAGCATTTT,CASSQDVYRTGHDQPQHF
.,TRBJ1-4,TRBV30,once,TGTGCCACCCGACAGAGGCTAACTAATGAAAAACTGTTTTTT,CATRQRLTNEKLFF
.,TRBJ2-1,TRBV9,.,TGTGCCAGCAGCGTATTTGCGGGAAGAGAGCAGTTCTTC,CASSVFAGREQFF
.,TRBJ2-7,TRBV6-4,.,TGTGCCAGCAGTGACATCCGGTGGCGACCTTACGAGCAGTACTTC,CASSDIRWRPYEQYF
.,TRBJ2-1,TRBV7-9,.,TGTGCCAGCAGCTCTCGACTGAACTCCTACAATGAGCAGTTCTTC,CASSSRLNSYNEQFF
TRBD2,TRBJ2-7,TRBV6-2/TRBV6-3,once,TGTGCCAGCAGTTATGCTAGCGGGAGGGCATACGAGCAGTACTTC,CASSYASGRAYEQYF
.,TRBJ2-3,TRBV7-3,.,TGTGCCAGCAGCTTACAGACGGTAGATACGCAGTATTTT,CASSLQTVDTQYF
.,TRBJ2-3,TRBV6-2/TRBV6-3,.,TGTGCCAGCAGCCACCCCGTGGGAATGAGCACAGATACGCAGTATTTT,CASSHPVGMSTDTQYF
TRBD1,TRBJ1-1,TRBV30,.,TGTGCCTGGAGCGACAGGGTGAACACTGAAGCTTTCTTT,CAWSDRVNTEAFF
TRBD1,TRBJ2-2,TRBV3-1/TRBV3-2,.,TGTGCCAGCAGCCAAGATCGCCATCCCTTCAGGGGGACCGGGGAGCTGTTTTTT,CASSQDRHPFRGTGELFF
.,TRBJ2-3,TRBV4-3,.,TGCGCCAGCAGCCAAGATTGGACCCCCGTAGATACGCAGTATTTT,CASSQDWTPVDTQYF
TRBD1,TRBJ2-5,TRBV30,.,TGTGCCTGGAGTGGGAGGATGGGGGATACCGGGACAGCTATACCTCCGGGCCAAGAGACCCAGTACTTC,CAWSGRMGDTGTAIPPGQETQYF
TRBD2,TRBJ2-5,TRBV27,.,TGTGCCAGCCGGGGGACTAACCAAGAGACCCAGTACTTC,CASRGTNQETQYF
TRBD1,TRBJ1-6,TRBV28,.,TGTGCCAGCAGACCTGGGACAGGGGGATCACCCCTCCACTTT,CASRPGTGGSPLHF
TRBD1,TRBJ2-7,TRBV5-5,.,TGTGCCAGCAGCATCGGGACAGGGGAGTCCTACGAGCAGTACTTC,CASSIGTGESYEQYF
.,TRBJ1-6,TRBV27,.,TGTGCCAGCAGTATCCTTCCCAGGGGCAATTCACCCCTCCACTTT,CASSILPRGNSPLHF
.,TRBJ2-1,TRBV6-1,.,TGTGCCAGCAGTGACGGGACCTACAATGAGCAGTTCTTC,CASSDGTYNEQFF
.,TRBJ1-5,TRBV28,once,TGTGCCAGCAGTCCCGTGAGGGTCAGTCAGCCCCAGCATTTT,CASSPVRVSQPQHF
.,TRBJ2-7,TRBV30,once,TGTGCCTGGGCCGGGACTCTCGAAGGAGAGCAGTACTTC,CAWAGTLEGEQYF
.,TRBJ2-2,TRBV11-2,.,TGTGCCAGCAGCCAAGGGGGCGGGGAGCTGTTTTTT,CASSQGGGELFF
TRBD2,TRBJ2-3,TRBV6-2/TRBV6-3,.,TGTGCCAGCAGTTGGACTAGCGGGAGGTCAGATACGCAGTATTTT,CASSWTSGRSDTQYF